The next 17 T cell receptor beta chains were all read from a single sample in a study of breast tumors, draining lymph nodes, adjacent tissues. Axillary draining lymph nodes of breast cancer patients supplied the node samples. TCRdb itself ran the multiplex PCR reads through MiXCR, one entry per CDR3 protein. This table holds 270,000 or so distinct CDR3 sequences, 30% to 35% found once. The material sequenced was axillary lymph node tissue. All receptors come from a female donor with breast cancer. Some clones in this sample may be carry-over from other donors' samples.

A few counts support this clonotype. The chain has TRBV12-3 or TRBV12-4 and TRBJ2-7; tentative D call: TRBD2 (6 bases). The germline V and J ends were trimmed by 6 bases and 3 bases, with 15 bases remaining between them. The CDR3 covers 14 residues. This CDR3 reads CASSHRGSSYEQYF. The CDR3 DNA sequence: TGTGCCAGCAGCCACCGGGGGAGTAGCTACGAGCAGTACTTC.

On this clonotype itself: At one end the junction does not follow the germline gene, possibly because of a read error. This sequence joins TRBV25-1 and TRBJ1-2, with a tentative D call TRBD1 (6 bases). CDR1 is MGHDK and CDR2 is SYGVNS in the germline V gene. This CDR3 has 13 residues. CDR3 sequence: CTSSESGGHGYTF. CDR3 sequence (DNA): TGTACCAGCAGCGAATCCGGGGGGCACGGCTACACCTTC.

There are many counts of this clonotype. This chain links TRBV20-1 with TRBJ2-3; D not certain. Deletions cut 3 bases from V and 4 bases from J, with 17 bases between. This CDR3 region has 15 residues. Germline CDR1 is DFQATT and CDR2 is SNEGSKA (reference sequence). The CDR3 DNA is TGCAGTGCTAGTTCGAGTGAGGTTGGCGCAGATACGCAGTATTTT. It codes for CSASSSEVGADTQYF.

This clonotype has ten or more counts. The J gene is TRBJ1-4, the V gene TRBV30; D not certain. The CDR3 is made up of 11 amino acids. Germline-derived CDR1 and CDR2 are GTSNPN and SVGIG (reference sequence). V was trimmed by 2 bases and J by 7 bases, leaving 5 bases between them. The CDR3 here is CAWSSLEKLFF. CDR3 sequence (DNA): TGTGCCTGGAGTTCCCTTGAAAAACTGTTTTTT.

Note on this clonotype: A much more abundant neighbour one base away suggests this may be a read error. The CDR3 sequence: CASSLVGQAYNEQFF. Here the CDR3 DNA reads TGTGCCAGCAGCTTAGTCGGACAGGCGTACAATGAGCAGTTCTTC. The V and J genes are TRBV11-3 and TRBJ2-1, with TRBD1 matching 7 bases. Germline CDR1 is SGHNT and CDR2 is YENEEA. The CDR3 covers 15 residues. The trim removed 1 base at V and 4 bases at J, leaving 4 bases unmatched.

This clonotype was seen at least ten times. The CDR3 DNA sequence: TGTGCCAGCAGCTTAGAACTAGCGGGAGGTAGTGAGCAGTTCTTC. Its protein is CASSLELAGGSEQFF. The J gene is TRBJ2-1, the V gene TRBV7-2; TRBD2 aligns across 12 bases. Trimming removed 1 base from V and 9 bases from J; junction bases left unmatched: 4. Germline V gene sequence: CDR1 SGHTA, CDR2 FQGNSA. CDR3 length: 15 residues.

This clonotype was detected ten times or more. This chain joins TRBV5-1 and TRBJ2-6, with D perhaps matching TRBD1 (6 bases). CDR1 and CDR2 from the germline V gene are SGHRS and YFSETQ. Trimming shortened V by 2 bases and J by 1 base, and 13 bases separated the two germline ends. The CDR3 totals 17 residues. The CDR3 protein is CASSFGRGDSGANVLTF. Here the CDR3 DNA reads TGCGCCAGCAGCTTCGGCAGGGGAGATTCTGGGGCCAACGTCCTGACTTTC.

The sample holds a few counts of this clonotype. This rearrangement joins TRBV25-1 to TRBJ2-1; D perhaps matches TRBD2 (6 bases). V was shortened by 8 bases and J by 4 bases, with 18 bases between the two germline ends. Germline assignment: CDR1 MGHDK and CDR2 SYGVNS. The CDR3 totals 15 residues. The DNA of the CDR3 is TGTGCCAGCTCAAATTTAGGCGGGGTTTACAATGAGCAGTTCTTC. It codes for CASSNLGGVYNEQFF.

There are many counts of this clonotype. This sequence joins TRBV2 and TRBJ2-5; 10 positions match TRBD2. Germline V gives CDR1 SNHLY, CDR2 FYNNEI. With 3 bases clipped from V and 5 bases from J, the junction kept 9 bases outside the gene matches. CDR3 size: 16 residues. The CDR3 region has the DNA TGTGCCAGCAGTGAGGGGACTAGCGTGTCCCGCGAGACCCAGTACTTC. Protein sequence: CASSEGTSVSRETQYF.

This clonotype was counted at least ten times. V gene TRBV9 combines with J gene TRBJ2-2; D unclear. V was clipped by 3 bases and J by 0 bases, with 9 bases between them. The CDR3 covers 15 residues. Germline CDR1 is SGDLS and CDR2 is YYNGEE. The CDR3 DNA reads TGTGCCAGCAGCGGGGCTCACGCGAACACCGGGGAGCTGTTTTTT. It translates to CASSGAHANTGELFF.

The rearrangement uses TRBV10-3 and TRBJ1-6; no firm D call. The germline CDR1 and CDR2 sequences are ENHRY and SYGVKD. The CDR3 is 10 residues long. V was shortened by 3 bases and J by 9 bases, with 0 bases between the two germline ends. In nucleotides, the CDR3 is TGTGCCATCAGTGATTCACCCCTCCACTTT. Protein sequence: CAISDSPLHF.

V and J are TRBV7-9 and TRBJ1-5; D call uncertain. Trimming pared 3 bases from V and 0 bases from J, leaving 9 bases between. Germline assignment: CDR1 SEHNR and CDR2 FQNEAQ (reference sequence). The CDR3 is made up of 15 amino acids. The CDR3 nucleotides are TGTGCCAGCAGCTTCCAGGTTCTTAGCAATCAGCCCCAGCATTTT. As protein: CASSFQVLSNQPQHF.

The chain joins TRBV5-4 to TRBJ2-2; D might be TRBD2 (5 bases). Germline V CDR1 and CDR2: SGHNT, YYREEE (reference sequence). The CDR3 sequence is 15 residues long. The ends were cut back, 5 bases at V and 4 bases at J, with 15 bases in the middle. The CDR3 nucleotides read TGTGCCAGCAGTCAAAGTCGGGGTCCCACCGGGGAGCTGTTTTTT. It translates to CASSQSRGPTGELFF.

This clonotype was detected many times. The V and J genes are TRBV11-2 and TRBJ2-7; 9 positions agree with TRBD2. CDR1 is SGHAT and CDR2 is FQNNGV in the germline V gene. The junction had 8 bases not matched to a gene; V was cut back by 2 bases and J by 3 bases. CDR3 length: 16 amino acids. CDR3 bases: TGTGCCAGCAGCTTAAGGTCGGGACTAGCCGTCTACGAGCAGTACTTC. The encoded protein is CASSLRSGLAVYEQYF.

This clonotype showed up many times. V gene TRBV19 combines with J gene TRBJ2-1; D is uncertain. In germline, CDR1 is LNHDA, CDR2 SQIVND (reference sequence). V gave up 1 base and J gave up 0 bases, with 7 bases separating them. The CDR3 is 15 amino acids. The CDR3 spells CASSIARSSYNEQFF. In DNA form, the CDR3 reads TGTGCCAGTAGTATAGCTCGGAGCTCCTACAATGAGCAGTTCTTC.

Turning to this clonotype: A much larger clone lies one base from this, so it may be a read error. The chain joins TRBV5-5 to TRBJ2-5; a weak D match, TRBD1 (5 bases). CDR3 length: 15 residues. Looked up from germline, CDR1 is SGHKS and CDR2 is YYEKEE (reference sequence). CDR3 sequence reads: CANSQLQDPFETQYF. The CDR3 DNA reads TGTGCCAACAGCCAGCTACAGGATCCTTTTGAGACCCAGTACTTC.

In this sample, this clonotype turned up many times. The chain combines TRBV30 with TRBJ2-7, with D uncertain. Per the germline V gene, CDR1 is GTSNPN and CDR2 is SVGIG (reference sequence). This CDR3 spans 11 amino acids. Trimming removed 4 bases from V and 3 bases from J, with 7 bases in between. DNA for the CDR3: TGTGCCTGGACCCTGGGCTACGAGCAGTACTTC. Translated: CAWTLGYEQYF.